This T cell receptor (beta chain) was observed in a study of blood T cell repertoires in COVID-19. Study context: Italy, Spain and the United States were the sources of the convalescent and acute COVID-19 samples. PBMCs, B-cell-depleted T cells, or T cells provided the cDNA or gDNA that made up the material.

How the authors handled the data: For nucleated cells, counts were estimated from reference gene primer amplification. Assay: immunoSEQ multiplex PCR; the TCRdb copy retains only in-frame clones and omits some. V and J calls plus clone size are reproduced from that table; the DNA served to infer D and trimming. The sample yields about 70,000 clones, 89% seen once. Germline trimming cut 3 bases from V and 6 bases from J; bases unmatched to any gene: 8. Germline values: CDR1 LGHDT, CDR2 YNNKEL (reference sequence). The CDR3 loop spans 17 amino acids. Sequencing was carried out using peripheral blood. The source is a man aged 55-75 years with acute or convalescent COVID-19. This sequence joins TRBV3-1 (or the pseudogene TRBV3-2) and TRBJ2-1, with TRBD2 identical over 13 bases. CDR3 loop: CASSQRPGLAGVNEQFF. The CDR3, as DNA: TGTGCCAGCAGCCAGCGGCCTGGACTAGCGGGGGTCAATGAGCAGTTCTTC.